This is a list of T cell receptor beta chains from one sample in a study of T cells in Graves' hyperthyroidism and ophthalmopathy. One entry per CDR3 protein results from TCRdb running MiXCR on the multiplex PCR reads. The repertoire holds 200,000 to 250,000 distinct CDR3 sequences, with 16% as singletons. Sample: blood. Receptors were obtained from a woman between 18 and 29 years old with Graves' ophthalmopathy. The CDR3 runs from the conserved cysteine through the conserved F or W. The D gene is left open where the match is weak. Clone size, where shown, is once, few, many, or a class for clones that have expanded.

>many|TRBV29-1|NA|TRBJ2-7
TGCAGCGTTGCAAGGGGGAGAGGGGTTACCTACGAGCAGTACTTC
CSVARGRGVTYEQYF
>many|TRBV5-6|NA|TRBJ2-7
TGTGCCAGCACCCATGGGCCAGCCACCTACTACGAGCAGTACTTC
CASTHGPATYYEQYF
>many|TRBV7-9|TRBD2|TRBJ2-7
TGTGCCAGCAGCACCACACGGGCTACTAGCGGGTACTACTACGAGCAGTACTTC
CASSTTRATSGYYYEQYF
>many|TRBV20-1|NA|TRBJ2-1
TGCAGTGTAGGGGGCTCCTACAATGAGCAGTTCTTC
CSVGGSYNEQFF
>many|TRBV29-1|NA|TRBJ1-1
TGCAGCGTTCTGATAATGAACACTGAAGCTTTCTTT
CSVLIMNTEAFF
>many|TRBV28|NA|TRBJ1-2
TGTGCCAGCAGTTTACAGGGATGGAACTATGGCTACACCTTC
CASSLQGWNYGYTF
>many|TRBV6-1|NA|TRBJ1-5
TGTGCCAGCAGTGAAATGAATCAGCCCCAGCATTTT
CASSEMNQPQHF
>many|TRBV3-1|NA|TRBJ2-7
TGTGCCAGCAGCCAGAAACGACAGGCTACCTACGAGCAGTACTTC
CASSQKRQATYEQYF
>many|TRBV28|NA|TRBJ1-2
TGTGCCAGCAGTTTGACAGCTAACTATGGCTACACCTTC
CASSLTANYGYTF
>once|TRBV29-1|TRBD2|TRBJ2-1
TGCAGCGTCTCCTACCCCGGGACTAGCGGGGGGCCGAGGAATGAGCAGTTCTTC
CSVSYPGTSGGPRNEQFF
>many|TRBV27|TRBD2|TRBJ2-3
TGTGCCAGCAGTTTAGGGTCCTGGGCGGGGGGGCCTTTTACGCAGTATTTT
CASSLGSWAGGPFTQYF
>many|TRBV19|NA|TRBJ1-2
TGTGCCAGTAGTACCCCAGGTGCCTATGGCTACACCTTC
CASSTPGAYGYTF
>many|TRBV12-3/TRBV12-4|TRBD2|TRBJ2-2
TGTGCCAGCAGTTTACCGACAGGGGGCCGGACTAGCGGGGAAACCGGGGAGCTGTTTTTT
CASSLPTGGRTSGETGELFF
>few|TRBV27|NA|TRBJ2-1
TGTGCCAGCAGTTATTGGCCATCGGGACGGAACAATGAGCAGTTCTTC
CASSYWPSGRNNEQFF
>many|TRBV4-1|NA|TRBJ2-6
TGCGCCAGCAGCCAGGCGGCCCCTGGGGCCAACGTCCTGACTTTC
CASSQAAPGANVLTF
>many|TRBV6-2/TRBV6-3|TRBD2|TRBJ2-7
TGTGCCAGCATTCATTTAGCGGGTGTAACCTACGAGCAGTACTTC
CASIHLAGVTYEQYF
>many|TRBV19|NA|TRBJ2-3
TGTGCCAGTAGTACATCAGATACGCAGTATTTT
CASSTSDTQYF
>many|TRBV29-1|NA|TRBJ2-7
TGCAGCGTTGAATCGGCGGGGCCTTTCGACGAGCAGTACTTC
CSVESAGPFDEQYF
>many|TRBV20-1|TRBD1|TRBJ1-4
TGCAGTGCTAGAGATTGGGGACAGGGTGATGAAAAACTGTTTTTT
CSARDWGQGDEKLFF
>many|TRBV4-1|TRBD2|TRBJ2-1
TGCGCCAGCAGCCAAGATACGCAGATGCGGGGGGTGTATGAGCAGTTCTTC
CASSQDTQMRGVYEQFF
>many|TRBV3-2|NA|TRBJ2-1
TGTGCCAGCAGCCAAGACGGCACTAGCGGGAGCGATGAGCAGTTCTTC
CASSQDGTSGSDEQFF
>few|TRBV19|TRBD2|TRBJ2-2
TGTGCCTGCGGACTAGACACCGGGGAGCTGTTTTTT
CACGLDTGELFF
>many|TRBV12-3/TRBV12-4|NA|TRBJ2-5
TGTGCCAGCAGTAGGTTCGGGAATGGGCCAGAGACCCAGTACTTC
CASSRFGNGPETQYF
>NA|TRBV18|TRBD2|TRBJ2-5
TGTGCCAGCTCGGCCACTAGCGGGGGACAAGAGACCCGGTACTTC
CASSATSGGQETRYF
>NA|TRBV20-1|TRBD1|TRBJ1-1
TGCAGTGCTAGAAGGACAGGGGGTGTGAACACTGAAGCTTTCTTT
CSARRTGGVNTEAFF
>NA|TRBV4-1|NA|TRBJ1-1
TGCGCCAGCAGCCAAGATAGATCTCAGAACACTGAAGCTTTCTTT
CASSQDRSQNTEAFF
>many|TRBV10-3|TRBD2|TRBJ2-3
TGTGCCATCAGTGAGTCGTCCTCGAGCGGGGGGTTAGGAGATACGCAGTATTTT
CAISESSSSGGLGDTQYF
>many|TRBV20-1|TRBD2|TRBJ2-7
TGCAGTGCTTCGCTAGCGGGAGTTCGGGAGCAGTACTTC
CSASLAGVREQYF
>many|TRBV5-1|NA|TRBJ2-5
TGCGCCAGCAGCATGGGGGCGAGGGAGACCCAGTACTTC
CASSMGARETQYF
>many|TRBV15|NA|TRBJ1-1
TGTGCCACCAGCGGGAAACGGATGGTAGACACTGAAGCTTTCTTT
CATSGKRMVDTEAFF
>many|TRBV27|NA|TRBJ1-1
TGTGCCAGCAGTTTGAGTCCTTATATCAACACTGAAGCTTTCTTT
CASSLSPYINTEAFF
>many|TRBV4-1|NA|TRBJ2-6
TGCGCCAGCAGCCAGAGCAGGGCTGGGGCCAACGTCCTGACTTTC
CASSQSRAGANVLTF
>many|TRBV4-1|NA|TRBJ1-1
TGCGCCAGCAGCCAAGAGGCCCGAGGAGGGGTGAACACTGAAGCTTTCTTT
CASSQEARGGVNTEAFF
>many|TRBV6-1|NA|TRBJ2-1
TGTGCCAGCAGCCCCCCGTTCCGCGCCGGGGCTCGGGAGCAGTTCTTC
CASSPPFRAGAREQFF
>many|TRBV28|TRBD2|TRBJ2-1
TGTGCCACGGGACTAGCGTGGCACAATGAGCAGTTCTTC
CATGLAWHNEQFF
>NA|TRBV28|TRBD1|TRBJ1-5
TGTGCCAGCAGTTCCTTAAAGACAGGGGGGAATCAGCCCCAGCATTTT
CASSSLKTGGNQPQHF
>many|TRBV28|NA|TRBJ1-6
TGTGCCAGCAGTTTATCACCTTCCTATAATTCACCCCTCCACTTT
CASSLSPSYNSPLHF
>many|TRBV2|NA|TRBJ2-7
TGTGCCAGCAGTGAACTCCGTCAATTTCTTAGGGACCCGAAACCCTACGAGCAGTACTTC
CASSELRQFLRDPKPYEQYF
>many|TRBV6-2/TRBV6-3|NA|TRBJ2-7
TGTGCCAGCAGTTACTCCGATCGACATCACGAGCAGTACTTC
CASSYSDRHHEQYF
>NA|TRBV25-1|TRBD2|TRBJ2-1
TGTGCCAGCAGGGACCGGACTAGCGGGGACAATGAGCAGTTCTTC
CASRDRTSGDNEQFF
>many|TRBV10-3|TRBD1|TRBJ2-2
TGTGCCATCAGTGATTTGAGGGCAGGGGGTCGAGGGGAGCTGTTTTTT
CAISDLRAGGRGELFF
>NA|TRBV11-2|TRBD2|TRBJ2-1
TGTGCCAGCAGCTCGCGGACTAGCGGGCGTGAGCAGTTCTTC
CASSSRTSGREQFF